The 3 T cell receptor beta chains below were found in one sample sequenced in a study of OX40 agonist ivuxolimab in advanced cancers. Profiling relied on immunoSEQ multiplex PCR, and the TCRdb table lists in-frame clones only, not all of them. The sample includes about 100,000 clones, roughly 92% seen only once; the top ten take over 2.5%. The sample consisted of CD4+ or CD8+ T cells sorted from blood, taken in a trial of the OX40 agonist ivuxolimab. Every receptor here comes from an adult with an advanced solid tumor such as melanoma, head and neck, liver or kidney cancer.

V and J are TRBV29-1 and TRBJ2-7; 10 bases are a match to TRBD2. The CDR3 has 14 amino acids. Germline CDR1 is SQVTM and CDR2 is ANQGSEA. The J segment lost 3 bases and the V segment lost 1 base, leaving 3 bases of the junction unmatched. CDR3 region: CSVEGLAGYYEQYF. The DNA for the CDR3 is TGCAGCGTTGAAGGACTAGCGGGTTACTACGAGCAGTACTTC.

The V and J genes are TRBV27 and TRBJ2-5; unclear D gene. The CDR3 runs 13 residues. CDR1 and CDR2 from the germline V gene are MNHEY and SMNVEV (reference sequence). Trimming took 3 bases from V and 5 from J, leaving 10 bases between them. CDR3 bases: TGTGCCAGCAGTTTCGGAGTTTGGGAGACCCAGTACTTC. Its protein product is CASSFGVWETQYF.

This clone was seen a single time. This chain connects TRBV7-9 to TRBJ1-2; the D is unclear. The CDR3 contains 13 residues. The V and J ends lost 1 base and 3 bases respectively, with 6 bases between them. CDR1 is SEHNR, CDR2 FQNEAQ, per germline (reference sequence). The CDR3 loop reads CASSLGLHYGYTF. The DNA for the CDR3 is TGTGCCAGCAGCTTAGGGCTACACTATGGCTACACCTTC.